These 26 T cell receptor beta chains originate from one sample sequenced in a study of OX40 agonist ivuxolimab in advanced cancers. Here immunoSEQ multiplex PCR was the method, and the copy in TCRdb shows in-frame clones only, minus some. The table has 100,000 or so clones, approximately 91% seen once. The sequences come from CD4+ or CD8+ T cells sorted from blood, collected in a trial of the OX40 agonist ivuxolimab. The receptors shown here come from an adult with an advanced solid tumor such as melanoma, head and neck, liver or kidney cancer.

The rearrangement links TRBV5-8 to TRBJ2-6; possible D gene TRBD1, 6 bases. Germline V gene sequence: CDR1 SGHTS, CDR2 YDEGEE. Trimming removed 5 bases from V and 4 bases from J, with 13 bases in between. CDR3 size: 15 residues. The CDR3 coding sequence is TGTGCCAGCAGGCCCACAGGGAAAGGGGCCAACGTCCTGACTTTC. Translation: CASRPTGKGANVLTF.

The gene calls are TRBV7-9 and TRBJ1-5, with D hard to call. Looked up from germline, CDR1 is SEHNR and CDR2 is FQNEAQ (reference sequence). The CDR3 runs 14 residues. With 1 base removed from V and 0 bases from J, the gap between germline ends came to 4 bases. The CDR3 nucleotides read TGTGCCAGCAGCTTAGAGAGTAGCAATCAGCCCCAGCATTTT. Its protein is CASSLESSNQPQHF.

This clone was observed a single time. V and J are TRBV15 and TRBJ2-1; 9 nucleotides match TRBD2. CDR3 length equals 14 residues. Per the germline V gene, CDR1 is LNHNV and CDR2 is YYDKDF (reference sequence). Trimming at V came to 3 bases and at J to 8 bases, leaving 5 bases not matched to a gene. As DNA, the CDR3 is TGTGCCACCAGCAGGGCTAGCGGGACATATGAGCAGTTCTTC. Its translation: CATSRASGTYEQFF.

As regards this clone: One junction end disagrees with the germline gene, perhaps due to a read error. The chain uses TRBV28 and TRBJ2-2, with D possibly TRBD1 on 5 matching bases. Germline lookup yields CDR1 MDHEN and CDR2 SYDVKM. There are 13 residues in the CDR3. DNA for the CDR3: TGTGCCAGCAATTTAGGGGCAACCGGGGAGCTGTTTTTT. Residues: CASNLGATGELFF.

This clone was recorded only once. The chain carries TRBV5-1 and TRBJ1-4, with 8 bases lining up with TRBD1. V gave up 2 bases and J gave up 3 bases; unmatched junction bases: 6. The CDR3 is 16 residues long. Germline lookup yields CDR1 SGHRS and CDR2 YFSETQ. As DNA, the CDR3 is TGCGCCAGCAGCTTTAATACAGGGGGATCTAATGAAAAACTGTTTTTT. Amino acids: CASSFNTGGSNEKLFF.

V and J are TRBV30 and TRBJ1-1; TRBD1 might be the D (5 bases). CDR1 and CDR2 from the germline V gene are GTSNPN and SVGIG (reference sequence). Trimming removed 0 bases at V and 3 bases at J, with 11 bases between. The CDR3 is 14 residues long. CDR3 in amino acids: CAWSVGGVYTEAFF. CDR3 nucleotides: TGTGCCTGGAGTGTCGGGGGGGTCTACACTGAAGCTTTCTTT. Drawing the rest from reference TRBV30 and TRBJ1-1, the complete variable domain is SQTIHQWPATLVQPVGSPLSLECTVEGTSNPNLYWYRQAAGRGLQLLFYSVGIGQISSEVPQNLSASRPQDRQFILSSKKLLLSDSGFYLCAWSVGGVYTEAFFGQGTRLTVV.

The chain joins TRBV29-1 to TRBJ2-7, with 9 bases identical to TRBD1. The germline V gene encodes CDR1 SQVTM and CDR2 ANQGSEA. With 4 bases clipped from V and 7 bases from J, the junction kept 5 bases outside the gene matches. This CDR3 region has 12 residues. CDR3 region: CSVAGQGIEQYF. CDR3 DNA sequence: TGCAGCGTTGCAGGACAGGGGATTGAGCAGTACTTC.

The rearrangement joins TRBV7-8 to TRBJ2-1; 9 bases match TRBD2. Germline CDR1 and CDR2: SGHVS and FQNEAQ. The CDR3 is 16 amino acids. J gave up 6 bases and V 5 bases, and 11 bases lay outside the gene matches. The CDR3 DNA sequence: TGTGCCAGCAGCCCACGGAGCGGGGGGATTCCCAATGAGCAGTTCTTC. This sequence encodes CASSPRSGGIPNEQFF.

The CDR3 DNA sequence: TGCAGCTATACCTGGGGCAGAAGCACAGATACGCAGTATTTT. Protein sequence: CSYTWGRSTDTQYF. The chain links TRBV29-1 to TRBJ2-3, with a possible D match to TRBD1 (5 bases). The CDR3 consists of 14 residues. Trimming cost V 8 bases and J 0 bases, with 15 bases left between them. Germline values: CDR1 SQVTM, CDR2 ANQGSEA.

The CDR3 sequence: CAWRRTSGSLGSYNEQFF. The CDR3 nucleotides read TGTGCCTGGCGGAGGACTAGCGGGAGCCTGGGCTCCTACAATGAGCAGTTCTTC. The V and J genes are TRBV30 and TRBJ2-1; 13 positions match TRBD2. With V trimmed by 5 bases and J by 0 bases, 10 bases remained unmatched. CDR1 is GTSNPN, CDR2 SVGIG, per germline (reference sequence). The CDR3 is made up of 18 amino acids.

The chain links TRBV5-1 to TRBJ2-1; 7 bases align to TRBD1. The CDR3 runs 15 residues. Germline CDR1 SGHRS, CDR2 YFSETQ. V gave up 2 bases and J gave up 4 bases; unmatched junction bases: 6. The CDR3 region is CASSLGGNAYNEQFF. The CDR3 nucleotides are TGCGCCAGCAGCTTAGGGGGCAACGCATACAATGAGCAGTTCTTC.

There are a few counts of this clone. In nucleotides, the CDR3 is TGTGCCAGCAGCTTAGTTTTAGCGGGGAGTTACAATGAGCAGTTCTTC. The encoded protein is CASSLVLAGSYNEQFF. The gene calls are TRBV7-9 and TRBJ2-1, with 8 bases aligning to TRBD2. V shed 1 base, J shed 4 bases, and the junction held 6 bases outside the gene matches. Germline assignment: CDR1 SEHNR and CDR2 FQNEAQ (reference sequence). The CDR3 spans 16 residues.

Here the CDR3 reads CASSLSPAAQETQYF. CDR3 DNA: TGCGCCAGCAGCTTGAGTCCGGCAGCACAAGAGACCCAGTACTTC. The chain couples TRBV5-1 to TRBJ2-5; no reliable D call. Germline CDR1 is SGHRS and CDR2 is YFSETQ. The CDR3 runs 15 residues. V shed 1 base and J shed 2 bases, with 12 bases lying between them.

The rearrangement joins TRBV27 to TRBJ1-3; D unresolved. Trimming left V 5 bases short and J 0 bases short, with 14 bases between. CDR3 length equals 16 residues. The germline CDR1 and CDR2 sequences are MNHEY and SMNVEV (reference sequence). CDR3: CASSTWPLNSGNTIYF. Here the CDR3 DNA reads TGTGCCAGCAGTACGTGGCCCCTGAACTCTGGAAACACCATATATTTT.

In this sample, this clone turned up once. The chain joins TRBV7-2 to TRBJ2-7; D is perhaps TRBD1 (6 bases). CDR1 SGHTA and CDR2 FQGNSA come from the germline V gene. V was cut by 5 bases and J by 1 base, with 12 bases left in between. The CDR3 contains 14 residues. The CDR3 here is CASSPQGTSYEQYF. The CDR3 DNA reads as TGTGCCAGCAGCCCACAGGGAACGTCCTACGAGCAGTACTTC.

The V gene is TRBV9, the J gene TRBJ1-4; maybe TRBD1 (6 bases). This CDR3 has 15 amino acids. The V gene lost 0 bases and the J gene lost 0 bases, with 6 bases spanning the gap. Per germline, CDR1 SGDLS and CDR2 YYNGEE. The CDR3, as DNA: TGTGCCAGCAGCGTAGCAGGGGCAACTAATGAAAAACTGTTTTTT. Translating gives CASSVAGATNEKLFF.

The chain uses TRBV5-4 and TRBJ1-2; the D gene is possibly TRBD1 (6 bases). CDR1 is SGHNT and CDR2 is YYREEE in the germline V gene (reference sequence). The V gene lost 1 base and the J gene lost 4 bases, with 17 bases spanning the gap. This CDR3 region has 16 residues. The CDR3 bases are TGTGCCAGCAGCTTGAATTCAGGCGGACAGATCTATGGCTACACCTTC. The encoded protein is CASSLNSGGQIYGYTF.

V usage is TRBV5-4 and J usage is TRBJ2-1; a possible D gene is TRBD2 (5 bases). Germline CDR1 reads SGHNT; CDR2 reads YYREEE (reference sequence). The CDR3 is 12 residues long. V lost 0 bases to trimming and J lost 14 bases, with 12 bases between them. The CDR3 bases are TGTGCCAGCAGCTTGGAGTTCAGCGGCGAGTTCTTC. As protein: CASSLEFSGEFF.

For this clone: This sample also contains other DNA sequences that code for the same CDR3. The chain employs TRBV5-1 and TRBJ2-1, with 10 positions matching TRBD2. Germline V gene data show CDR1 as SGHRS and CDR2 as YFSETQ. The CDR3 length is 15 residues. The junction had 6 bases not matched to a gene; V was cut back by 0 bases and J by 9 bases. In nucleotides, the CDR3 is TGCGCCAGCAGCTTGGGAGCGGGAGGGCCGAGTGAGCAGTTCTTC. It translates to CASSLGAGGPSEQFF.

V is TRBV5-1 and J is TRBJ1-5, with TRBD1 identical over 7 bases. With 0 bases clipped from V and 3 bases from J, the junction kept 15 bases outside the gene matches. This CDR3 has 19 amino acids. The germline CDR1 and CDR2 sequences are SGHRS and YFSETQ. CDR3 region: CASSLETGSRANSNQPQHF. The CDR3 nucleotides are TGCGCCAGCAGCTTGGAGACAGGGTCACGGGCGAATTCCAATCAGCCCCAGCATTTT.

V is TRBV27 and J is TRBJ1-4; D is unresolved. Trimming cost V 1 base and J 1 base, with 10 bases left between them. This CDR3 is 16 amino acids long. From germline, CDR1 is MNHEY and CDR2 SMNVEV (reference sequence). The CDR3 DNA follows: TGTGCCAGCAGTTTATATCCCCGGCTAACTAATGAAAAACTGTTTTTT. Its protein product is CASSLYPRLTNEKLFF.

There are a few counts of this clone. This rearrangement joins TRBV7-9 to TRBJ2-3; D tentatively reads TRBD1 or TRBD2 (5 bases each). The V gene lost 5 bases and the J gene lost 3 bases, with 27 bases spanning the gap. CDR1 and CDR2 (germline): SEHNR, FQNEAQ (reference sequence). This CDR3 is 19 amino acids long. CDR3 in DNA: TGTGCCAGCAGCACCCGCTCCGGGACGGGCGGCCCCTCGACAGATACGCAGTATTTT. This translates into CASSTRSGTGGPSTDTQYF. Supplemented by reference TRBV7-9 and TRBJ2-3, the full variable domain reads DTGVSQNPRHKITKRGQNVTFRCDPISEHNRLYWYRQTLGQGPEFLTYFQNEAQLEKSRLLSDRFSAERPKGSFSTLEIQRTEQGDSAMYLCASSTRSGTGGPSTDTQYFGPGTRLTVL.

The rearrangement uses TRBV9 and TRBJ1-5; 8 bases map to TRBD1. The germline gives CDR1 SGDLS, CDR2 YYNGEE. V was pared by 0 bases and J by 3 bases, with 5 bases of the junction left unmatched. The CDR3 totals 16 residues. This CDR3 reads CASSVGGGQDNQPQHF. The CDR3 coding sequence is TGTGCCAGCAGCGTAGGAGGGGGACAGGACAATCAGCCCCAGCATTTT.

This clone was seen just once. The chain employs TRBV5-1 and TRBJ2-1; D possibly uses TRBD1 or TRBD2 (5 bases each). The CDR3 has 18 residues. Trimming cost V 0 bases and J 0 bases, with 16 bases left between them. The germline V gene encodes CDR1 SGHRS and CDR2 YFSETQ. CDR3 coding DNA: TGCGCCAGCAGCTTGGGGAGCTCAGGGACCTACTCCTACAATGAGCAGTTCTTC. This gives the protein CASSLGSSGTYSYNEQFF.

The chain carries TRBV28 and TRBJ1-5; D remains ambiguous. The CDR3 loop spans 15 amino acids. Germline lookup yields CDR1 MDHEN and CDR2 SYDVKM. The V and J ends lost 4 bases and 2 bases respectively, with 12 bases between them. The CDR3 coding sequence is TGTGCCAGCAGTTCAGCCTTCCGGGGCAATCAGCCCCAGCATTTT. Residues: CASSSAFRGNQPQHF. Filled out from reference TRBV28 and TRBJ1-5, the complete variable domain reads DVKVTQSSRYLVKRTGEKVFLECVQDMDHENMFWYRQDPGLGLRLIYFSYDVKMKEKGDIPEGYSVSREKKERFSLILESASTNQTSMYLCASSSAFRGNQPQHFGDGTRLSIL.

Written as DNA, the CDR3 is TGTGCCAGCAGCGTAGCGACGGGGGACCAAGAGACCCAGTACTTC. It specifies CASSVATGDQETQYF. The gene calls are TRBV9 and TRBJ2-5; maybe TRBD2 (6 bases). The V gene lost 0 bases and the J gene lost 0 bases, with 9 bases spanning the gap. The CDR3 sequence is 15 residues long. The V gene's germline CDR1 is SGDLS and CDR2 YYNGEE.